This T cell receptor beta chain was captured by sequencing in a study of technical replicates of blood from several donors. This CDR3 region has 14 residues. Germline V gene sequence: CDR1 SGHAT, CDR2 FQNNGV. Trimming removed 1 base at V and 4 bases at J, with 11 bases between. Sequenced by immunoSEQ multiplex PCR; TCRdb stores in-frame clones only, minus some. The table has about 50,000 clones, 90% to 95% seen once. Sequenced material: PBMCs. This chain connects TRBV11-2 to TRBJ2-7; the D gene is possibly TRBD1 (6 bases). The TCR sequence derives from a human donor in good health. Some clones in this sample may be carry-over from other donors' samples. The CDR3 DNA follows: TGTGCCAGCAGCTTAGGAACAGGGTGGTACGAGCAGTACTTC. Translation: CASSLGTGWYEQYF.